Sequencing of this T cell receptor beta chain was carried out in a study of blood T cell repertoires in COVID-19. Study-level background: Collection of acute and convalescent COVID-19 samples took place in the United States, Italy and Spain. PBMCs, B-cell-depleted T cells, or T cells provided the cDNA or gDNA that made up the material.

In the original workflow: How many nucleated cells were present was estimated from reference gene primer amplification. Some clones are missing from TCRdb's copy, which holds only in-frame ones; the method was immunoSEQ multiplex PCR. V, J and clone size reflect that table, while D and trimming were determined from the DNA. Of some 140,000 clones listed, around 79% are singletons. CDR3 size: 13 residues. Germline CDR1 is LNHDA and CDR2 is SQIVND (reference sequence). V lost 6 bases and J lost 4; bases outside the gene matches: 5. The specimen sequenced was peripheral blood. The rearrangement joins TRBV19 to TRBJ1-1; 7 positions match TRBD1. The sequence came from an elderly man with acute or convalescent COVID-19. Written as DNA, the CDR3 is TGTGCCAGTAGCCAGACAGGGATCACTGAAGCTTTCTTT. This encodes CASSQTGITEAFF.